This T cell receptor (beta chain) originates from a study of blood T cell repertoires in COVID-19. Study background: In each case, the material was cDNA or gDNA derived from T cells, B-cell-depleted T cells, or PBMCs.

V was shortened by 0 bases and J by 5 bases, with 16 bases between the two germline ends. The CDR3 runs 16 residues. Per germline, CDR1 MNHEY and CDR2 SVGAGI. The authors' processing: Quantification of nucleated cells was approximated via reference gene primer amplification. Measured with immunoSEQ multiplex PCR; TCRdb has only the in-frame clones, and not every one. Clone size and V and J calls were adopted from that table, with D and trimming inferred from the DNA. The sample carries roughly 50,000 clones, around 85% recorded once. This sequence was found in a woman aged 80 or older with COVID-19, enrolled during active disease. Sequenced material: peripheral blood. This chain joins TRBV6-5 and TRBJ2-5, with D possibly TRBD2 on 6 matching bases. The CDR3 region has the DNA TGTGCCAGCAGTTACTCGACCCAGGGAGGAAGGGAGACCCAGTACTTC. Translated, it gives CASSYSTQGGRETQYF.